This T cell receptor (beta chain) was sequenced during a study of early T cells in non-severe SARS-CoV-2 infection. Researchers tagged individual cDNA molecules with unique molecular identifiers. One entry per CDR3 protein results from TCRdb running MiXCR on the 5' RACE reads. The data contain roughly 43,000 distinct CDR3 sequences, 5% to 6% of them seen just once; the ten biggest clones take up approximately 5.1%. This clonotype came up many times. This material consisted of whole blood, taken at baseline. The receptor was derived from an adult who was a healthcare worker with PCR-confirmed SARS-CoV-2 infection or an uninfected control (not recorded which).

CDR3 loop: CASSLVRSSSYEQYF. CDR3 sequence (DNA): TGTGCCAGCAGCTTAGTGCGGAGTAGCTCCTACGAGCAGTACTTC. This chain links TRBV7-2 with TRBJ2-7, with D unresolved. CDR3 length equals 15 residues. V lost 1 base to trimming and J lost 0 bases, with 10 bases between them. CDR1 is SGHTA, CDR2 FQGNSA, per germline.